What follows are 10 T cell receptor beta chains derived from one specimen sequenced in a study of blood T cell repertoires in COVID-19. Using immunoSEQ multiplex PCR, the repertoire was profiled, and TCRdb retains in-frame clones only, with some absent. Of nearly 45,000 clones in the sample, over 75% were seen once. Sequences were obtained from peripheral blood. Source of these receptors: a woman of 80 years or more with acute or convalescent COVID-19.

The chain uses TRBV11-2 and TRBJ2-7; possible D gene TRBD1, 6 bases. The CDR3 loop spans 17 amino acids. V was shortened by 4 bases and J by 0 bases, with 19 bases between the two germline ends. CDR1 and CDR2 from the germline V gene are SGHAT and FQNNGV. This CDR3 is CASSSPPTGYYSYEQYF. CDR3 in DNA: TGTGCCAGCAGCTCGCCCCCGACAGGTTATTACTCCTACGAGCAGTACTTC.

The chain's CDR3 is CSASFLGGLAQETQYF. The CDR3 DNA follows: TGCAGTGCTAGTTTTCTAGGTGGACTAGCTCAAGAGACCCAGTACTTC. The chain joins TRBV20-1 to TRBJ2-5, with 8 bases that match TRBD2. Germline loops: CDR1 DFQATT, CDR2 SNEGSKA (reference sequence). V shed 3 bases and J 2 bases; nucleotides not matched to a gene: 11. The CDR3 has 16 amino acids.

The sample holds a few counts of this clone. The rearrangement joins TRBV2 to TRBJ2-3, with D perhaps TRBD1 (6 bases). Trimming shortened V by 7 bases and J by 0 bases, and 11 bases separated the two germline ends. The CDR3 sequence is 14 residues long. Germline lookup yields CDR1 SNHLY and CDR2 FYNNEI. CDR3 loop: CASITGPSTDTQYF. The CDR3 DNA reads TGTGCCAGCATTACAGGGCCGAGCACAGATACGCAGTATTTT. Complete variable domain (other parts from reference TRBV2 and TRBJ2-3): EPEVTQTPSHQVTQMGQEVILRCVPISNHLYFYWYRQILGQKVEFLVSFYNNEISEKSEIFDDQFSVERPDGSNFTLKIRSTKLEDSAMYFCASITGPSTDTQYFGPGTRLTVL.

V and J are TRBV5-1 and TRBJ2-5, with TRBD2 matching over 13 bases. The CDR3 covers 15 residues. V gave up 4 bases and J gave up 3 bases; unmatched junction bases: 3. Germline values: CDR1 SGHRS, CDR2 YFSETQ. The CDR3 sequence: CASSTGTSGKETQYF. CDR3 bases: TGCGCCAGCAGCACCGGGACTAGCGGGAAAGAGACCCAGTACTTC.

This CDR3 reads CASSLRTGGSYEQYF. The CDR3, as DNA: TGTGCCAGCAGCCTAAGGACAGGGGGAAGCTACGAGCAGTACTTC. The chain employs TRBV7-2 and TRBJ2-7; the match to TRBD1 covers 10 bases. The germline gives CDR1 SGHTA, CDR2 FQGNSA. The CDR3 contains 15 residues. Losses at the gene ends were 5 bases for V and 3 bases for J; bases not matched to a gene: 7.

This clone was detected once. The V and J genes are TRBV11-2 and TRBJ1-1; 7 bases are a match to TRBD1. V shed 4 bases and J 2 bases; nucleotides not matched to a gene: 7. CDR3 size: 15 residues. Germline lookup yields CDR1 SGHAT and CDR2 FQNNGV. The CDR3 region is CASSSGQTINTEAFF. In DNA form, the CDR3 reads TGTGCCAGCAGCTCGGGACAGACCATTAACACTGAAGCTTTCTTT. Drawing the rest from reference TRBV11-2 and TRBJ1-1, the complete variable domain is EAGVAQSPRYKIIEKRQSVAFWCNPISGHATLYWYQQILGQGPKLLIQFQNNGVVDDSQLPKDRFSAERLKGVDSTLKIQPAKLEDSAVYLCASSSGQTINTEAFFGQGTRLTVV.

The chain uses TRBV12-5 and TRBJ2-7; perhaps TRBD1 as D (5 bases). V was pared by 6 bases and J by 3 bases, with 15 bases between. Germline CDR1 is LGHNT and CDR2 is FRNRAP. The CDR3 totals 14 residues. The CDR3 nucleotides read TGTGCTAGTGGCCCCCGACAGAACCTCTACGAGCAGTACTTC. Translated: CASGPRQNLYEQYF.

This rearrangement joins TRBV30 to TRBJ1-3; D is uncertain. V lost 4 bases and J 4 bases, leaving 5 bases between the germline ends. Germline assignment: CDR1 GTSNPN and CDR2 SVGIG (reference sequence). The CDR3 consists of 11 residues. This chain's CDR3 is CAWTGGNTIYF. As DNA, the CDR3 is TGTGCCTGGACAGGAGGAAACACCATATATTTT.

The CDR3 coding sequence is TGTGCCAGCTGCCGGGGGGCTAGCGGGAGTTCCGGGGAGCTGTTTTTT. Residues: CASCRGASGSSGELFF. This chain links TRBV14 with TRBJ2-2, with TRBD2 matching over 10 bases. The trim removed 8 bases at V and 6 bases at J, leaving 12 bases unmatched. The CDR3 runs 16 residues. The germline CDR1 and CDR2 sequences are SGHDN and FVKESK.

This chain joins TRBV27 and TRBJ2-2; TRBD1 matches at 7 bases. The V gene end was trimmed by 6 bases and the J gene end by 1 base; junction bases not matched to a gene: 14. Germline V CDR1 and CDR2: MNHEY, SMNVEV (reference sequence). The CDR3 has 18 amino acids. This CDR3 reads CASSPSNPGQLNTGELFF. The CDR3 coding sequence is TGTGCCAGCAGCCCTTCGAACCCGGGACAGTTGAACACCGGGGAGCTGTTTTTT.